What follows are 18 T cell receptor beta chains derived from one specimen sequenced in a study of control samples from healthy donors and cancer patients. Assay: immunoSEQ multiplex PCR; the TCRdb copy retains only in-frame clones and omits some. Of approximately 180,000 clones listed, 85% to 95% are singletons. Sequencing was performed on blood. Receptor source: a woman aged 18-30 years in good health.

The V and J genes are TRBV5-1 and TRBJ2-7, with 7 bases identical to TRBD1. From germline, CDR1 is SGHRS and CDR2 YFSETQ. After removal of 0 bases from V and 4 bases from J, the junction contained 7 bases not matched to a gene. The CDR3 is 15 amino acids. CDR3 in DNA: TGCGCCAGCAGCTTGGCCGATGGGACAGCGTACGAGCAGTACTTC. Amino acid sequence: CASSLADGTAYEQYF.

The chain uses TRBV19 and TRBJ2-5; D is ambiguous. The CDR3 covers 13 residues. The ends were cut back, 7 bases at V and 4 bases at J, with 13 bases in the middle. Per the germline V gene, CDR1 is LNHDA and CDR2 is SQIVND (reference sequence). Here the CDR3 reads CASNPSGTETQYF. The CDR3 bases are TGTGCCAGTAATCCGAGTGGCACAGAGACCCAGTACTTC.

This chain connects TRBV6-6 to TRBJ1-2; 9 bases are shared with TRBD1. The CDR3 loop spans 13 amino acids. CDR1 and CDR2 from the germline V gene are MNHNY and SVGAGI (reference sequence). J was trimmed by 3 bases and V by 4 bases; bases with no gene match: 0. The CDR3 sequence is CASSWTGDYGYTF. The CDR3 DNA follows: TGTGCCAGCAGTTGGACAGGGGACTATGGCTACACCTTC.

This clone was detected once. The V call is TRBV6-1, the J call TRBJ2-3; D is unresolved. The V gene's germline CDR1 is MNHNS and CDR2 SASEGT. This CDR3 contains 12 residues. V lost 3 bases and J lost 4, with 5 bases in between. CDR3 sequence (DNA): TGTGCCAGCAGTGACCCGCCAGATACGCAGTATTTT. This gives the protein CASSDPPDTQYF.

The rearrangement links TRBV4-1 to TRBJ2-3; 11 bases agree with TRBD2. J lost 0 bases, V lost 1 base, and 6 bases had no gene match. Germline CDR1 reads MGHRA; CDR2 reads YSYEKL. This CDR3 has 18 amino acids. CDR3 nucleotides: TGCGCCAGCAGCCAAGTAGCGGGGGGGACCAAGAGCACAGATACGCAGTATTTT. Translating gives CASSQVAGGTKSTDTQYF.

The chain has TRBV6-5 and TRBJ2-1; tentatively, D is TRBD1 (6 bases). V dropped 5 bases and J dropped 10 bases, with 15 bases sitting between them. Germline loops: CDR1 MNHEY, CDR2 SVGAGI. This CDR3 comprises 13 residues. CDR3 protein: CASSHPGTHEQFF. Here the CDR3 DNA reads TGTGCCAGCAGTCACCCCGGGACACACGAGCAGTTCTTC.

This sequence joins TRBV5-6 and TRBJ2-3; no reliable D call. Trimming took 2 bases from V and 3 from J, leaving 7 bases between them. Germline values: CDR1 SGHDT, CDR2 YYEEEE. The CDR3 is 13 amino acids. The CDR3 DNA reads as TGTGCCAGCAGCTTCGACGGGACAGATACGCAGTATTTT. It specifies CASSFDGTDTQYF. The full variable domain, its missing parts supplied by reference TRBV5-6 and TRBJ2-3, is DAGVTQSPTHLIKTRGQQVTLRCSPKSGHDTVSWYQQALGQGPQFIFQYYEEEERQRGNFPDRFSGHQFPNYSSELNVNALLLGDSALYLCASSFDGTDTQYFGPGTRLTVL.

V and J are TRBV7-9 and TRBJ1-2; D ambiguous. CDR1 SEHNR and CDR2 FQNEAQ come from the germline V gene (reference sequence). This CDR3 is 16 amino acids long. Trimming pared 1 base from V and 5 bases from J, leaving 17 bases between. The CDR3 nucleotides are TGTGCCAGCAGCTTAGTCACGCTAAGGGCCCCATATGGCTACACCTTC. Protein sequence: CASSLVTLRAPYGYTF. The variable domain in full, with the rest retrieved from reference TRBV7-9 and TRBJ1-2, is DTGVSQNPRHKITKRGQNVTFRCDPISEHNRLYWYRQTLGQGPEFLTYFQNEAQLEKSRLLSDRFSAERPKGSFSTLEIQRTEQGDSAMYLCASSLVTLRAPYGYTFGSGTRLTVV.

The chain uses TRBV6-5 and TRBJ2-3, with D hard to call. The germline V gene encodes CDR1 MNHEY and CDR2 SVGAGI. This CDR3 region has 14 residues. The V gene lost 2 bases and the J gene lost 3 bases, with 9 bases spanning the gap. The CDR3 spells CASSYRVSTDTQYF. In nucleotides, the CDR3 is TGTGCCAGCAGTTACCGGGTCTCAACAGATACGCAGTATTTT.

The rearrangement uses TRBV7-9 and TRBJ2-5; the D gene is possibly TRBD2 (6 bases). Per germline, CDR1 SEHNR and CDR2 FQNEAQ (reference sequence). V was pared by 6 bases and J by 7 bases, with 15 bases between. The CDR3 totals 13 residues. In nucleotides, the CDR3 is TGTGCCAGCAGTTTCCCCCCCGGGGGGACCCAGTACTTC. Translation: CASSFPPGGTQYF.

J is TRBJ1-6 and V is TRBV2; perhaps TRBD1 as D (6 bases). V was pared by 6 bases and J by 7 bases, with 16 bases between. Per the germline V gene, CDR1 is SNHLY and CDR2 is FYNNEI. The CDR3 covers 15 residues. Written as DNA, the CDR3 is TGTGCCAGCAGCGACCAGGGGACGTCAAATTCACCCCTCCACTTT. Its protein is CASSDQGTSNSPLHF.

The chain employs TRBV12-3 or TRBV12-4 and TRBJ2-3; D ambiguous. This CDR3 spans 12 amino acids. V lost 3 bases to trimming and J lost 2 bases, with 3 bases between them. The CDR3 protein is CASSFFTDTQYF. The CDR3 DNA follows: TGTGCCAGCAGTTTCTTCACAGATACGCAGTATTTT.

This sequence joins TRBV4-1 and TRBJ2-3; no definite D call. This CDR3 contains 14 residues. The V end was cut by 3 bases, the J end by 6 bases, with 13 bases between. Per germline, CDR1 MGHRA and CDR2 YSYEKL. CDR3 nucleotides: TGCGCCAGCAGCCATGCTACCTTATTGGATACGCAGTATTTT. It yields the protein CASSHATLLDTQYF.

The count of this clone is one. This chain links TRBV7-9 with TRBJ1-2; TRBD1 aligns across 10 bases. V gave up 4 bases and J gave up 3 bases; unmatched junction bases: 5. The CDR3 extends over 15 amino acids. In germline, CDR1 is SEHNR, CDR2 FQNEAQ (reference sequence). The chain's CDR3 is CASSSTGGADYGYTF. CDR3 DNA sequence: TGTGCCAGCAGCTCGACAGGGGGCGCGGACTATGGCTACACCTTC.

The chain uses TRBV19 and TRBJ2-4, with a possible D match to TRBD2 (5 bases). Trimming cost V 3 bases and J 1 base, with 7 bases left between them. The germline gives CDR1 LNHDA, CDR2 SQIVND (reference sequence). The CDR3 has 14 residues. The CDR3 spells CASSMRGAKNIQYF. CDR3 DNA: TGTGCCAGTAGTATGAGAGGGGCCAAAAACATTCAGTACTTC.

The gene calls are TRBV5-4 and TRBJ1-5, with a tentative D call TRBD1 (5 bases). Germline V gene sequence: CDR1 SGHNT, CDR2 YYREEE (reference sequence). The CDR3 totals 13 residues. Trimming stripped 1 base from V and 4 bases from J, with 6 bases between. The CDR3 sequence: CASSLQGNQPQHF. CDR3 DNA sequence: TGTGCCAGCAGCTTGCAGGGTAATCAGCCCCAGCATTTT. The full variable domain, completed using reference TRBV5-4 and TRBJ1-5, is ETGVTQSPTHLIKTRGQQVTLRCSSQSGHNTVSWYQQALGQGPQFIFQYYREEENGRGNFPPRFSGLQFPNYSSELNVNALELDDSALYLCASSLQGNQPQHFGDGTRLSIL.

The DNA for the CDR3 is TGTGCCAGCAGCACTGGTGCAGCGGGGGGTTATACGCAGTATTTT. Its translation: CASSTGAAGGYTQYF. The chain employs TRBV5-4 and TRBJ2-3; TRBD2 aligns across 9 bases. Germline V gene sequence: CDR1 SGHNT, CDR2 YYREEE (reference sequence). This CDR3 has 15 residues. V was pared by 4 bases and J by 7 bases, with 10 bases of the junction left unmatched.

This rearrangement joins TRBV28 to TRBJ1-2; 7 bases are a match to TRBD1. The V and J ends lost 4 bases and 4 bases, in that order; junction bases with no gene match: 9. Germline lookup yields CDR1 MDHEN and CDR2 SYDVKM. This CDR3 region has 15 residues. In DNA, the CDR3 is TGTGCCAGCAGTTCTCCCCCCACAGGGGTCTATGGCTACACCTTC. Protein: CASSSPPTGVYGYTF.